The 2 T cell receptor beta chains reported below all come from one sample, sequenced in a study of CD8 T cells in ankylosing spondylitis. Findings of the study overall: There was a TCR beta motif, made of 7 or 8 highly homologous variants, that appeared characteristic of ankylosing spondylitis blood.

These receptors have no identified antigens. TCRdb used MiXCR to reprocess the 5' RACE reads, holding one entry per CDR3 protein. The sample contains some 450,000 distinct CDR3 sequences, 17% of which appear only once. Source material: blood, either unsorted or a sorted T cell fraction (not recorded which). Receptors originate from a male donor with ankylosing spondylitis.

The gene calls are TRBV18 and TRBJ2-1; D unclear. CDR3 size: 14 residues. The V end was cut by 2 bases, the J end by 7 bases, with 12 bases between. Germline V CDR1 and CDR2: KGHSH, LQKENI. The CDR3 spells CASSPGSKQNEQFF. For the CDR3, the DNA is TGTGCCAGCTCACCAGGATCCAAGCAAAATGAGCAGTTCTTC.

V and J are TRBV9 and TRBJ2-1; TRBD2 agrees at 15 bases. The V and J ends lost 6 bases and 9 bases, in that order; junction bases with no gene match: 7. This CDR3 region has 15 residues. Germline V gives CDR1 SGDLS, CDR2 YYNGEE. For the CDR3, the DNA is TGTGCCAGCACCCTAGGACTAGCGGGAGGGGCTGAGCAGTTCTTC. Encoded protein: CASTLGLAGGAEQFF.